Below, 27 T cell receptor beta chains from the same sample are listed, as sequenced in a study of T cell responses to AZD1222 COVID-19 vaccine. Repertoires were generated with immunoSEQ multiplex PCR, while TCRdb's copy carries only in-frame clones and drops some. The sample has over 140,000 clones. Sequencing input: peripheral blood. Receptor source: an adult in good health.

DNA of the CDR3: TGTGCCAGCACCCGGACAGGGGCACTTGAAAAACTGTTTTTT. Amino acid sequence: CASTRTGALEKLFF. V and J are TRBV18 and TRBJ1-4; 9 positions match TRBD1. The CDR3 extends over 14 amino acids. V trimming: 8 bases; J trimming: 7 bases; junction bases outside the gene matches: 8. The germline CDR1 and CDR2 sequences are KGHSH and LQKENI.

The chain carries TRBV24-1 and TRBJ2-1, with D tentatively TRBD2 (6 bases). The V gene lost 4 bases and the J gene lost 5 bases, with 11 bases spanning the gap. Germline CDR1 reads KGHDR; CDR2 reads SFDVKD. This CDR3 contains 14 residues. The CDR3 DNA reads TGTGCCACCAGTGACCGAGGAGGGAACAATGAGCAGTTCTTC. Translation gives CATSDRGGNNEQFF.

The chain joins TRBV4-1 to TRBJ1-1; the D is unclear. This CDR3 has 15 residues. CDR1 is MGHRA and CDR2 is YSYEKL in the germline V gene. Trimming shortened V by 1 base and J by 5 bases, and 14 bases separated the two germline ends. The CDR3 DNA is TGCGCCAGCAGCCAAGTAGAACCGATTGGGACTGAAGCTTTCTTT. It specifies CASSQVEPIGTEAFF.

The chain joins TRBV15 to TRBJ1-3; TRBD1 is a possible D gene (5 bases). The V gene's germline CDR1 is LNHNV and CDR2 YYDKDF (reference sequence). CDR3 size: 15 residues. V was cut by 0 bases and J by 1 base, with 7 bases left in between. Written as DNA, the CDR3 is TGTGCCACCAGCAGAGATCGGGGGTCTGGAAACACCATATATTTT. It codes for CATSRDRGSGNTIYF.

The V call is TRBV7-3, the J call TRBJ1-1; D unresolved. Trimming removed 1 base from V and 2 bases from J, with 8 bases in between. This CDR3 has 14 amino acids. The V gene's germline CDR1 is SGHTA and CDR2 FQGTGA. The CDR3: CASSLSGTNTEAFF. For the CDR3, the DNA is TGTGCCAGCAGCTTAAGCGGCACAAACACTGAAGCTTTCTTT.

As to this clone: The same CDR3 is also encoded by other DNA sequences in this sample. The chain combines TRBV12-3 or TRBV12-4 with TRBJ2-5; no clear D. Trimming cost V 4 bases and J 1 base, with 1 base left between them. The CDR3 sequence is 11 residues long. The CDR3 region has the DNA TGTGCCAGCAGTTCCCAAGAGACCCAGTACTTC. Translating gives CASSSQETQYF.

The chain is built from TRBV19 and TRBJ2-2; D may match TRBD1 or TRBD2 (5 bases each). The CDR3 is 13 amino acids. In germline, CDR1 is LNHDA, CDR2 SQIVND (reference sequence). V lost 4 bases and J lost 5, with 8 bases in between. CDR3 sequence: CASSNRRTGELFF. DNA for the CDR3: TGTGCCAGTAGTAACAGGAGGACCGGGGAGCTGTTTTTT.

V gene TRBV19 combines with J gene TRBJ1-2; 8 nucleotides match TRBD1. This CDR3 region has 16 residues. CDR1 is LNHDA, CDR2 SQIVND, per germline (reference sequence). V shed 0 bases, J shed 3 bases, and the junction held 6 bases outside the gene matches. The CDR3 DNA reads as TGTGCCAGTAGTATAGACCCGGGACAGGTTTACTATGGCTACACCTTC. Translating gives CASSIDPGQVYYGYTF.

The chain combines TRBV27 with TRBJ1-1, with no clear D. CDR1 MNHEY and CDR2 SMNVEV come from the germline V gene (reference sequence). This CDR3 spans 15 amino acids. The ends were cut back, 5 bases at V and 4 bases at J, with 17 bases in the middle. The CDR3 DNA is TGTGCCAGCAGTCTAACCCCTGGGCTCTCCACTGAAGCTTTCTTT. Amino acid sequence: CASSLTPGLSTEAFF.

The CDR3 is CAGGVGQVGETQYF. CDR3 nucleotides: TGTGCCGGAGGGGTAGGGCAGGTGGGAGAGACCCAGTACTTC. The genes are TRBV6-5 and TRBJ2-5; D is possibly TRBD2 (6 bases). Germline V gives CDR1 MNHEY, CDR2 SVGAGI. The CDR3 contains 14 residues. The ends were cut back, 11 bases at V and 4 bases at J, with 20 bases in the middle.

The chain joins TRBV3-1 (or the pseudogene TRBV3-2) to TRBJ1-2; possibly TRBD1 for D (6 bases). Germline V gene data show CDR1 as LGHDT and CDR2 as YNNKEL (reference sequence). This CDR3 region has 12 residues. V was trimmed by 5 bases and J by 7 bases, leaving 11 bases between them. The CDR3 nucleotides read TGTGCCAGCAGCTCCTCAGGGGTTGGCTACACCTTC. Amino acids: CASSSSGVGYTF.

The chain employs TRBV28 and TRBJ1-5; no firm D call. The germline V gene encodes CDR1 MDHEN and CDR2 SYDVKM. The CDR3 totals 13 residues. With 2 bases removed from V and 5 bases from J, the gap between germline ends came to 7 bases. For the CDR3, the DNA is TGTGCCAGCAGTTTAATGGGCCATCAGCCCCAGCATTTT. It codes for CASSLMGHQPQHF.

This chain joins TRBV6-5 and TRBJ1-5; D remains ambiguous. The CDR3 is 14 amino acids. V dropped 6 bases and J dropped 5 bases, with 14 bases sitting between them. In germline, CDR1 is MNHEY, CDR2 SVGAGI. The CDR3 loop reads CASRRADGYQPQHF. The CDR3 DNA follows: TGTGCCAGCAGACGAGCCGACGGATATCAGCCCCAGCATTTT.

The V call is TRBV5-6, the J call TRBJ1-2; TRBD1 matches at 7 bases. V trimming: 4 bases; J trimming: 6 bases; junction bases outside the gene matches: 9. The CDR3 has 14 residues. CDR1 is SGHDT and CDR2 is YYEEEE in the germline V gene. The CDR3 nucleotides are TGTGCCAGCAGCCCAGGGGGGGACGCTCATGGCTACACCTTC. Translation gives CASSPGGDAHGYTF.

DNA for the CDR3: TGTGCCAGTAGTATTGCAGTAGGCACAGATACGCAGTATTTT. Translating gives CASSIAVGTDTQYF. The chain has TRBV19 and TRBJ2-3; D is unclear. The germline gives CDR1 LNHDA, CDR2 SQIVND (reference sequence). Deletions cut 3 bases from V and 1 base from J, with 8 bases between. The CDR3 has 14 amino acids.

The V and J genes are TRBV27 and TRBJ2-7; 10 bases line up with TRBD2. Germline V gives CDR1 MNHEY, CDR2 SMNVEV (reference sequence). There are 18 residues in the CDR3. The V gene end was trimmed by 8 bases and the J gene end by 0 bases; junction bases not matched to a gene: 16. The CDR3 sequence: CASGRGTSVGLNSYEQYF. CDR3 coding DNA: TGTGCCAGCGGCCGGGGGACTAGCGTCGGTTTAAACTCCTACGAGCAGTACTTC.

The rearrangement links TRBV4-3 to TRBJ2-3; weak D call: TRBD2 (5 bases). Per the germline V gene, CDR1 is LGHNA and CDR2 is YSLEER. CDR3 size: 14 residues. V lost 1 base and J 3 bases, leaving 8 bases between the germline ends. The CDR3 sequence: CASSQVGGTDTQYF. The CDR3 DNA reads TGCGCCAGCAGCCAAGTCGGCGGGACAGATACGCAGTATTTT.

The rearrangement links TRBV5-1 to TRBJ1-4; 11 bases match TRBD1. Germline loops: CDR1 SGHRS, CDR2 YFSETQ. The CDR3 extends over 16 amino acids. V was pared by 4 bases and J by 7 bases, with 9 bases of the junction left unmatched. This CDR3 is CASSPEGTGGSEKLFF. Written as DNA, the CDR3 is TGCGCCAGCAGCCCGGAAGGGACAGGGGGTAGTGAAAAACTGTTTTTT.

The V gene is TRBV18, the J gene TRBJ2-2, with 10 bases identical to TRBD1. CDR1 and CDR2 (germline): KGHSH, LQKENI. J was trimmed by 5 bases and V by 0 bases; bases with no gene match: 0. The CDR3 is 15 amino acids. The CDR3 nucleotides read TGTGCCAGCTCACCACCGGGACAGGGGACCGGGGAGCTGTTTTTT. Its translation is CASSPPGQGTGELFF.

The rearrangement links TRBV5-4 to TRBJ2-3, with D possibly being TRBD2 (6 bases). The CDR3 is 14 residues long. Germline V gene sequence: CDR1 SGHNT, CDR2 YYREEE (reference sequence). Trimming cost V 0 bases and J 1 base, with 6 bases left between them. The CDR3 DNA reads as TGTGCCAGCAGCTTGGCGGGGGGCACAGATACGCAGTATTTT. Translated, it gives CASSLAGGTDTQYF.

CDR3 region: CASSVQWGYGNTIYF. Here the CDR3 DNA reads TGTGCCAGCAGCGTCCAGTGGGGGTACGGAAACACCATATATTTT. This chain uses TRBV9 with TRBJ1-3, with D perhaps TRBD1 (5 bases). V was clipped by 2 bases and J by 4 bases, with 13 bases between them. The CDR3 runs 15 residues. Germline V lookup: CDR1 SGDLS, CDR2 YYNGEE.

To note about this clone: The same CDR3 is also encoded by other DNA sequences in this sample. The gene calls are TRBV3-1 (or the pseudogene TRBV3-2) and TRBJ2-7; 8 bases match TRBD1. Germline-derived CDR1 and CDR2 are LGHDT and YNNKEL (reference sequence). This CDR3 is built from 14 residues. V trimming: 4 bases; J trimming: 1 base; junction bases outside the gene matches: 3. The CDR3 here is CASSLTGASYEQYF. In DNA form, the CDR3 reads TGTGCCAGCAGCCTGACAGGGGCGTCCTACGAGCAGTACTTC.

The rearrangement uses TRBV30 and TRBJ1-5; 9 bases are a match to TRBD1. The length of the CDR3 is 15 residues. Looked up from germline, CDR1 is GTSNPN and CDR2 is SVGIG (reference sequence). J lost 5 bases, V lost 3 bases, and 8 bases had no gene match. The chain's CDR3 is CAWRPGQGYHQPQHF. The DNA for the CDR3 is TGTGCCTGGAGACCGGGACAGGGTTATCATCAGCCCCAGCATTTT.

This chain connects TRBV5-4 to TRBJ2-7; TRBD1 aligns across 10 bases. The germline CDR1 and CDR2 sequences are SGHNT and YYREEE (reference sequence). The CDR3 is made up of 15 amino acids. V shed 3 bases, J shed 2 bases, and the junction held 5 bases outside the gene matches. The DNA of the CDR3 is TGTGCCAGCAGCTCCGGACAGGGGGTCACCTACGAGCAGTACTTC. Translating gives CASSSGQGVTYEQYF.

The J gene is TRBJ2-4, the V gene TRBV7-2, with TRBD2 matching over 8 bases. This CDR3 is built from 16 residues. With V trimmed by 4 bases and J by 6 bases, 11 bases remained unmatched. Germline loops: CDR1 SGHTA, CDR2 FQGNSA. This CDR3 reads CASSSYGGGQGNIQYF. In DNA, the CDR3 is TGTGCCAGCAGCTCCTACGGGGGGGGCCAGGGAAACATTCAGTACTTC.

The chain carries TRBV19 and TRBJ1-5, with D hard to call. The CDR3 has 15 residues. V was clipped by 0 bases and J by 4 bases, with 10 bases between them. Germline values: CDR1 LNHDA, CDR2 SQIVND (reference sequence). CDR3 nucleotides: TGTGCCAGTAGTATAGATATGGGGTATAATCAGCCCCAGCATTTT. It specifies CASSIDMGYNQPQHF.

The chain employs TRBV5-4 and TRBJ1-2; D uncertain. Germline-derived CDR1 and CDR2 are SGHNT and YYREEE (reference sequence). There are 11 residues in the CDR3. Trimming shortened V by 0 bases and J by 5 bases, and 2 bases separated the two germline ends. CDR3 sequence: CASSLGYGYTF. The CDR3 DNA follows: TGTGCCAGCAGCTTGGGGTATGGCTACACCTTC.